This TCR beta chain is from a study of T-cell memory formation after mild COVID-19. This clonotype was seen a handful of times. Losses at the gene ends were 2 bases for V and 2 bases for J; bases not matched to a gene: 4. Germline V lookup: CDR1 DFQATT, CDR2 SNEGSKA (reference sequence). This CDR3 has 15 residues. TCRdb passed the 5' RACE reads through MiXCR, listing each CDR3 protein once. The sample carries nearly 350,000 distinct CDR3 sequences, 10% to 15% recorded once. This clonotype was sampled from a man between 18 and 35 years old who had mild COVID-19 (a few samples of this study predate the infection). Cell type and time point are not known. The sample consisted of PBMCs or a T cell subset sorted from them (not recorded which). This chain joins TRBV20-1 and TRBJ2-3; the match to TRBD2 covers 10 bases. In DNA form, the CDR3 reads TGCAGTGCTAGAAGGACTAGCGGCGCCACAGATACGCAGTATTTT. This codes for CSARRTSGATDTQYF.